This T cell receptor (beta chain) was documented in a study of blood T cell repertoires in COVID-19. Overall study context: Acute and convalescent COVID-19 samples came from the United States, Italy and Spain. PBMCs, B-cell-depleted T cells, or T cells provided the cDNA or gDNA that made up the material.

Source study methods: Reference gene primers were amplified, and this amplification served to estimate nucleated cell counts. TCRdb keeps only in-frame clones here, not all; method: immunoSEQ multiplex PCR. The D gene and trimming were derived from the DNA, and the V and J assignments and clone size from that table. Of 130,000 or so clones detected, 86% appear once; the ten largest clones hold about 8%. The sequence was collected from a woman aged 55-69 years with acute or convalescent COVID-19. Sequencing was carried out using peripheral blood.

The CDR3 nucleotides read TGTGCCACCAGTGATTTGATTGTGGGGAGGAACACTGAAGCTTTCTTT. Its translation: CATSDLIVGRNTEAFF. The V call is TRBV24-1, the J call TRBJ1-1; D not certain. Germline CDR1 and CDR2: KGHDR and SFDVKD. The CDR3 covers 16 residues. Trimming stripped 0 bases from V and 1 base from J, with 11 bases between.